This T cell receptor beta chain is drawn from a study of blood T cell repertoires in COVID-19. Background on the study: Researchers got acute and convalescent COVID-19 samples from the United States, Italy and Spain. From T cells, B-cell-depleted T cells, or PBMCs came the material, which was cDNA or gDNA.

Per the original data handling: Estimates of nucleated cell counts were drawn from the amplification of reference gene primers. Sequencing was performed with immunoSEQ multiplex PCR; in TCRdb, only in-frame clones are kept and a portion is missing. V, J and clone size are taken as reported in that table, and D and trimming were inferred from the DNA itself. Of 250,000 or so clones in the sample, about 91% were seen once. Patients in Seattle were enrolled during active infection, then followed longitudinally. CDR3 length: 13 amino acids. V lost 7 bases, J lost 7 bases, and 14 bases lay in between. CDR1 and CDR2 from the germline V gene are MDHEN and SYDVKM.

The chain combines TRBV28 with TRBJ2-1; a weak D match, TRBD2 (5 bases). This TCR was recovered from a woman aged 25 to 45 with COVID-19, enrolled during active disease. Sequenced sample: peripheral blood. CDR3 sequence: CASTGPRRNEQFF. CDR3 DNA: TGTGCCAGCACGGGCCCAAGGAGGAATGAGCAGTTCTTC.